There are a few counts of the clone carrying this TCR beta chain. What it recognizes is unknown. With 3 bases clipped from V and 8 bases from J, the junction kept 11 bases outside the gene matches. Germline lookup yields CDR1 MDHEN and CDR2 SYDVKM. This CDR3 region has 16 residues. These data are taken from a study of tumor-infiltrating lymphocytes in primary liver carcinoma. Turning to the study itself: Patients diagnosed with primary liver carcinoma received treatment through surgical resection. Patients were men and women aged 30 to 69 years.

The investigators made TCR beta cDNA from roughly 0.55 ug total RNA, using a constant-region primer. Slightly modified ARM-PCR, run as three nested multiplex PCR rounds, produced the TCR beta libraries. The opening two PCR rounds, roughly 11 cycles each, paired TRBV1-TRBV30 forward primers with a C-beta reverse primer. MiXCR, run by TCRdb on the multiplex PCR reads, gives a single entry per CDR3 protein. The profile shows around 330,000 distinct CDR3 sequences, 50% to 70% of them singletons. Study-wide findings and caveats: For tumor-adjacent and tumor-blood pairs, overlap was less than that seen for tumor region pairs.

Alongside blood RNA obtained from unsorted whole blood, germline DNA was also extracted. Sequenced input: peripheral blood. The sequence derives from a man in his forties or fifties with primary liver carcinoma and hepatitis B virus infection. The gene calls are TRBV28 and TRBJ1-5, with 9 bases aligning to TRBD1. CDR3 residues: CASSFLTGGIGKPQHF. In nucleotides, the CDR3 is TGTGCCAGCAGTTTCCTGACAGGGGGAATAGGGAAGCCCCAGCATTTT.